Described below is a single T cell receptor beta chain sequence and its context. The antigen is unknown. The data were produced by immunoSEQ multiplex PCR, yet TCRdb's version contains in-frame clones alone and is incomplete. Found here are over 65,000 clones, about 90% of them singletons; the top ten hold approximately 4.5%. This entry belongs to a study of PD-L1 blockade in urothelial cancer. Whole-study findings and limits: At the 3-week point, tumor-associated blood clones expanded more in durable-benefit patients. Prediction of better survival came from below-median pretreatment blood TCR clonality.

This CDR3 region has 17 residues. J lost 2 bases, V lost 4 bases, and 9 bases had no gene match. CDR1 is MGHRA and CDR2 is YSYEKL in the germline V gene. The time point: pretreatment peripheral blood. The study collected 1 to 8 samples per patient, pretreatment and on-treatment. This sequence originates from a man between 65 and 79 years old with urothelial cancer. The source was PBMCs, collected around atezolizumab (anti-PD-L1) treatment. This chain links TRBV4-1 with TRBJ2-3, with 10 bases that match TRBD2. The CDR3 DNA reads as TGCGCCAGCAGCCCTGGGACTAGCGCTTCGATCACAGATACGCAGTATTTT. Protein product: CASSPGTSASITDTQYF.